These 13 T cell receptor beta chains were all obtained from the same sample, sequenced in a study of shared clonotypes between healthy human individuals. CD8 cells classed as naive were CD45RO-negative and positively selected for CCR7, excluding terminally differentiated effector memory CD45RA+ cells. Profiled with immunoSEQ multiplex PCR; TCRdb holds only in-frame clones, not every one. Of about 2.1 million clones in the sample, under 95% were seen once. The specimen was naive CD8+ T cells from PBMCs. The receptors derive from a man between 18 and 35 years old in good health. Some clones in this sample may be carry-over from other donors' samples.

The genes are TRBV5-4 and TRBJ2-1; TRBD2 might be the D (5 bases). CDR3 length: 16 residues. Trimming left V 0 bases short and J 1 base short, with 11 bases between. Germline V lookup: CDR1 SGHNT, CDR2 YYREEE (reference sequence). The CDR3 coding sequence is TGTGCCAGCAGCTTGGGACCAAGAGGGTCCTACAATGAGCAGTTCTTC. This sequence encodes CASSLGPRGSYNEQFF.

The CDR3 region is CASSSDIRSSYEQYF. For the CDR3, the DNA is TGTGCCAGCAGTTCCGACATCAGGAGCTCCTACGAGCAGTACTTC. The chain uses TRBV27 and TRBJ2-7; D is unresolved. Germline CDR1 is MNHEY and CDR2 is SMNVEV (reference sequence). The germline V and J ends were trimmed by 4 bases and 0 bases, with 13 bases remaining between them. The CDR3 is 15 amino acids.

The genes are TRBV28 and TRBJ1-5, with 7 bases that match TRBD1. The CDR3 is made up of 19 amino acids. From germline, CDR1 is MDHEN and CDR2 SYDVKM. Losses at the gene ends were 2 bases for V and 0 bases for J; bases not matched to a gene: 13. The DNA of the CDR3 is TGTGCCAGCAGTTTAGTTGCCGACAGGGACCTCGTTAGCAATCAGCCCCAGCATTTT. This translates into CASSLVADRDLVSNQPQHF.

The chain recombines TRBV15 with TRBJ2-1, with TRBD2 matching over 10 bases. J gave up 7 bases and V 8 bases, and 17 bases lay outside the gene matches. CDR3 size: 17 residues. Germline V gene data show CDR1 as LNHNV and CDR2 as YYDKDF (reference sequence). CDR3 residues: CATSNLLGTSGKNEQFF. CDR3 coding DNA: TGTGCCACCTCCAACTTGCTTGGCACTAGCGGGAAGAATGAGCAGTTCTTC. The complete variable domain, with remaining parts taken from reference TRBV15 and TRBJ2-1, reads DAMVIQNPRYQVTQFGKPVTLSCSQTLNHNVMYWYQQKSSQAPKLLFHYYDKDFNNEADTPDNFQSRRPNTSFCFLDIRSPGLGDTAMYLCATSNLLGTSGKNEQFFGPGTRLTVL.

This clone has only a few counts. V is TRBV30 and J is TRBJ1-2; perhaps TRBD1 as D (5 bases). Germline V gives CDR1 GTSNPN, CDR2 SVGIG (reference sequence). CDR3 size: 16 residues. V was clipped by 6 bases and J by 3 bases, with 23 bases between them. CDR3 in DNA: TGTGCCTGTCTCGGGGGTCGCGGCGTCTCTGACTATGGCTACACCTTC. Protein sequence: CACLGGRGVSDYGYTF. The variable domain in full, completed from reference TRBV30 and TRBJ1-2, reads SQTIHQWPATLVQPVGSPLSLECTVEGTSNPNLYWYRQAAGRGLQLLFYSVGIGQISSEVPQNLSASRPQDRQFILSSKKLLLSDSGFYLCACLGGRGVSDYGYTFGSGTRLTVV.

Concerning this clone: Within the sample, other DNA sequences also encode this same CDR3. The chain links TRBV7-9 to TRBJ2-7; D gene unclear. Germline values: CDR1 SEHNR, CDR2 FQNEAQ (reference sequence). The CDR3 length is 12 residues. V was shortened by 0 bases and J by 4 bases, with 4 bases between the two germline ends. The CDR3 DNA is TGTGCCAGCAGCTTAGCAGCTTACGAGCAGTACTTC. It yields the protein CASSLAAYEQYF. Using reference TRBV7-9 and TRBJ2-7 for the parts outside the CDR3, the full variable domain is DTGVSQNPRHKITKRGQNVTFRCDPISEHNRLYWYRQTLGQGPEFLTYFQNEAQLEKSRLLSDRFSAERPKGSFSTLEIQRTEQGDSAMYLCASSLAAYEQYFGPGTRLTVT.

The rearrangement joins TRBV11-2 to TRBJ2-7; D gene ambiguous. CDR1 is SGHAT, CDR2 FQNNGV, per germline. Trimming removed 2 bases from V and 6 bases from J, with 8 bases in between. This CDR3 is built from 12 residues. This CDR3 is CASSLWALEQYF. CDR3 sequence (DNA): TGTGCCAGCAGCTTATGGGCCCTCGAGCAGTACTTC. Supplemented by reference TRBV11-2 and TRBJ2-7, the full variable domain reads EAGVAQSPRYKIIEKRQSVAFWCNPISGHATLYWYQQILGQGPKLLIQFQNNGVVDDSQLPKDRFSAERLKGVDSTLKIQPAKLEDSAVYLCASSLWALEQYFGPGTRLTVT.

The gene calls are TRBV2 and TRBJ1-1, with no clear D. The CDR3 runs 14 residues. The germline V and J ends were trimmed by 2 bases and 3 bases, with 10 bases remaining between them. Germline CDR1 reads SNHLY; CDR2 reads FYNNEI. CDR3 amino acids: CASSEPRDYTEAFF. Here the CDR3 DNA reads TGTGCCAGCAGTGAACCCCGGGATTACACTGAAGCTTTCTTT.

The CDR3 DNA reads TGTGCCAGTAGTATACATCCGGGACTAGCGGGCTACAATGAGCAGTTCTTC. Residues: CASSIHPGLAGYNEQFF. This chain links TRBV19 with TRBJ2-1, with 12 bases matching TRBD2. CDR1 and CDR2 from the germline V gene are LNHDA and SQIVND (reference sequence). V trimming: 2 bases; J trimming: 3 bases; junction bases outside the gene matches: 5. The CDR3 runs to 17 residues.

This chain links TRBV5-1 with TRBJ2-7; no clear D. V was cut by 4 bases and J by 3 bases, with 17 bases left in between. Germline CDR1 is SGHRS and CDR2 is YFSETQ. This CDR3 has 15 amino acids. CDR3 in amino acids: CASSRGVTPLYEQYF. CDR3 coding DNA: TGCGCCAGCAGCCGTGGGGTTACCCCCCTCTACGAGCAGTACTTC.

The J gene is TRBJ1-1, the V gene TRBV6-1; unclear D gene. With 2 bases removed from V and 1 base from J, the gap between germline ends came to 11 bases. The CDR3 covers 15 residues. From germline, CDR1 is MNHNS and CDR2 SASEGT. CDR3 nucleotide sequence: TGTGCCAGCAGTGAAATCTTGATAAAGAACACTGAAGCTTTCTTT. Translation: CASSEILIKNTEAFF.

A note on this clone: Other nucleotide sequences in the sample specify the same CDR3. The rearrangement uses TRBV11-2 and TRBJ2-5; D is perhaps TRBD2 (5 bases). CDR3 length: 13 amino acids. Germline loops: CDR1 SGHAT, CDR2 FQNNGV. V was cut by 3 bases and J by 2 bases, with 7 bases left in between. The CDR3 loop reads CASSLWRQETQYF. The CDR3 DNA is TGTGCCAGCAGCTTGTGGAGGCAAGAGACCCAGTACTTC. The variable domain in full, completed from reference TRBV11-2 and TRBJ2-5, reads EAGVAQSPRYKIIEKRQSVAFWCNPISGHATLYWYQQILGQGPKLLIQFQNNGVVDDSQLPKDRFSAERLKGVDSTLKIQPAKLEDSAVYLCASSLWRQETQYFGPGTRLLVL.

This chain connects TRBV25-1 to TRBJ2-1, with D unresolved. The V end was cut by 5 bases, the J end by 6 bases, with 8 bases between. Germline assignment: CDR1 MGHDK and CDR2 SYGVNS. This CDR3 spans 12 amino acids. For the CDR3, the DNA is TGTGCCAGCAGTTGGGTAGGCAATGAGCAGTTCTTC. Protein: CASSWVGNEQFF. The full variable domain, completed using reference TRBV25-1 and TRBJ2-1, is EADIYQTPRYLVIGTGKKITLECSQTMGHDKMYWYQQDPGMELHLIHYSYGVNSTEKGDLSSESTVSRIRTEHFPLTLESARPSHTSQYLCASSWVGNEQFFGPGTRLTVL.